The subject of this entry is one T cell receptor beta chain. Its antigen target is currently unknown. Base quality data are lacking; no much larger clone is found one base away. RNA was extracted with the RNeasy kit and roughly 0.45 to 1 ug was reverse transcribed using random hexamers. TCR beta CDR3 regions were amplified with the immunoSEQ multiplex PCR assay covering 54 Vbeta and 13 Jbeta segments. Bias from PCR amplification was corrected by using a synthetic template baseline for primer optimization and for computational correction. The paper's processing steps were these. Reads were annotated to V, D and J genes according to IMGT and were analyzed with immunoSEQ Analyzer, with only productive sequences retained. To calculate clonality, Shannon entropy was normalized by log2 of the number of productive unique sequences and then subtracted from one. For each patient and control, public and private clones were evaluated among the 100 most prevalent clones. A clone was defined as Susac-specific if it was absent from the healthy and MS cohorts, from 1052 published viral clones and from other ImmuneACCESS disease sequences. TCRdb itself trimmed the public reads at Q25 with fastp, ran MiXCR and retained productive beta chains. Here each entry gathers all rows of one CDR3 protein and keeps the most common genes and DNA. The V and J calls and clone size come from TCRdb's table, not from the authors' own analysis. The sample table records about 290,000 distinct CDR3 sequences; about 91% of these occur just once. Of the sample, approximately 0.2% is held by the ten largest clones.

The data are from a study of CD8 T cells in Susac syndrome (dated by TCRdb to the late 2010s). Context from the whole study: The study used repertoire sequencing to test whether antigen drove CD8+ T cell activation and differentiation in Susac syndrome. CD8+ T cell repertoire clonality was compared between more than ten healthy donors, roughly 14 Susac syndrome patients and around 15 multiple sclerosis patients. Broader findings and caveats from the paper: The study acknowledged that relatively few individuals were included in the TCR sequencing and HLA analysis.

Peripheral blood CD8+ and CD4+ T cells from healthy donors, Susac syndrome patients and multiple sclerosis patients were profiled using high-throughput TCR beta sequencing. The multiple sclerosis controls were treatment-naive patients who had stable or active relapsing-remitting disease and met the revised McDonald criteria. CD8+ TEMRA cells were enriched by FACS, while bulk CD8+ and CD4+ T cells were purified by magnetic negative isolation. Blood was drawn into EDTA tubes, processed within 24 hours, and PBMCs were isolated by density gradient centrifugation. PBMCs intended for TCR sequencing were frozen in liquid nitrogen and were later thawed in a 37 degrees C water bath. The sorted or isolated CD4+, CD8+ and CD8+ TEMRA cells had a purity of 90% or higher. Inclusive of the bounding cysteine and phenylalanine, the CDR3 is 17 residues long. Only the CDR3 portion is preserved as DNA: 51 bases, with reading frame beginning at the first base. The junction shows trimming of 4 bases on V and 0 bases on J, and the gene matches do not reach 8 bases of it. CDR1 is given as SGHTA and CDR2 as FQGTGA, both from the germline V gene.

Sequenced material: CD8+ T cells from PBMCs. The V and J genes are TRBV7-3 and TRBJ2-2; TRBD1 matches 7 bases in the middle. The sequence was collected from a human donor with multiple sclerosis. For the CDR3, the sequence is CASSWPDRATNTGELFF. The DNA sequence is TGTGCCAGCAGCTGGCCCGACAGGGCTACGAACACCGGGGAGCTGTTTTTT.